Detailed here is one TCR beta chain. This clone was seen a handful of times. The antigen it binds to is not known. No much larger clone exists at a distance of one base, and base qualities are not known. In the prospective study, participants were about 18 to 89 years old, resided in approximately 25 geographic areas of the United States, and were enrolled through a virtual design. To assign participants to cohorts, the prospective study relied on clinical history that participants themselves reported in a screening survey and a study questionnaire. In the prospective study, whole blood, serum and a nasopharyngeal or oropharyngeal swab were collected from each participant by mobile phlebotomists. Participants in the prospective study had the option to provide additional blood draws and questionnaires over a roughly 2-month period. Before DNA extraction, blood samples from the prospective study were shipped at room temperature or frozen.

The sample comes from a study of blood T cell repertoires in COVID-19 (dated by TCRdb to 2020 to 2022). Broadly, across the study: Samples from collaborators originated in the United States, Italy and Spain and spanned both the acute and convalescent phases of COVID-19. The prospective study material was composed of cDNA or gDNA derived from T cells, B-cell-depleted T cells, or PBMCs. Deeply sampled blood TCRbeta repertoires from subjects exposed to, actively infected with, or recovered from COVID-19 were included in the dataset. The repertoires were released in a freely available public database intended as a resource for research on the immune response to SARS-CoV-2. Samples were obtained from the ongoing ImmuneRACE study (first 160 participants) and from about 1,300 subjects provided by 6 global collaborators. The sample metadata nearly always contained a de-identified subject ID, COVID-19 status, age in years and sex. Where available, HLA class I and class II types were taken from metadata supplied by the sample provider and were not determined by assay-based typing. The study at large found these results: How much clinical and demographic metadata was included differed by source and by participant, and the metadata was provided uncurated.

The immunoSEQ Assay, a bias-controlled multiplex PCR, was used to amplify TCRbeta CDR3 regions from genomic DNA. In the authors' own workflow: The number of nucleated cells in each sample was estimated from the amplification of reference gene primers within the assay. To quantify the absolute abundance of each unique TCRbeta CDR3 rearrangement, sequence reads were collapsed and filtered. Productive Simpson clonality was computed per sample as the square root of Simpson's diversity index over productive rearrangements. TCRdb holds this immuneACCESS table with in-frame rearrangements only. Some clones are missing; in checked studies, unresolved V genes explain under half, and the rest has no known cause. V and J calls and clone size come straight from that table; D and trimming were deduced from the DNA. This sample comprises fewer than 200,000 clones, roughly 82% of them detected only once. More than 4% of the sample rests with the top ten.

From a lookup of the germline V gene, CDR1 and CDR2 are SGDLS and YYNGEE. V sheds 0 bases and J sheds 4 bases, leaving 11 bases between their ends. CDR3 length: 15 amino acids, cysteine to phenylalanine. The CDR3 DNA has 45 bases and is translated from base 1. The specimen was PBMCs or T cells enriched from blood (not recorded which). The TCR comes from a woman aged 60-75 years with acute COVID-19. The rearrangement combines TRBV9 with TRBJ1-3, with the identity of the D gene unclear. For the CDR3, the sequence is CASSVEHKPGNTIYF. The DNA is TGTGCCAGCAGCGTAGAGCATAAACCCGGAAACACCATATATTTT.